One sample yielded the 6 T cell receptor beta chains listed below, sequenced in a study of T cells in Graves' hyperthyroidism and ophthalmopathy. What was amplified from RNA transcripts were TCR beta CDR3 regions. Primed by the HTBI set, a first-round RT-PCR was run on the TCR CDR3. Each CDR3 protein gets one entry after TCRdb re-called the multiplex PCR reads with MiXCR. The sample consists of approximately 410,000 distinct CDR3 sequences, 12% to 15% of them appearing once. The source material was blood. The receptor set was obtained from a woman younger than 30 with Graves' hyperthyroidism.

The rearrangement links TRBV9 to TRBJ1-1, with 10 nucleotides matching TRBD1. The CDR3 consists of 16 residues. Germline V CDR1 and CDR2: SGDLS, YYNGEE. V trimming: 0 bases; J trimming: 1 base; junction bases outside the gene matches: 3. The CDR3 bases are TGTGCCAGCAGCGTAGGACAGGGGGCGCGGAACACTGAAGCTTTCTTT. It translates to CASSVGQGARNTEAFF.

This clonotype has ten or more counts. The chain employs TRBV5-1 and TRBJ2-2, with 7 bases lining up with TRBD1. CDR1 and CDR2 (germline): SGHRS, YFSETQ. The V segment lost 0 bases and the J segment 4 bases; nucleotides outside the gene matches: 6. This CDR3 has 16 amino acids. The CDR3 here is CASSLVWTGGTGELFF. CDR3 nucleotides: TGCGCCAGCAGCTTGGTTTGGACAGGTGGCACCGGGGAGCTGTTTTTT.

CDR3 sequence (DNA): TGTGCCAGCAGCCTCGGCGGGACTAGCGGGAGCCGGGGACGCGAGCAGTACTTC. Amino acid sequence: CASSLGGTSGSRGREQYF. The chain couples TRBV5-4 to TRBJ2-7, with TRBD2 matching 14 bases. V gave up 4 bases and J gave up 6 bases; unmatched junction bases: 15. This CDR3 comprises 18 residues. The germline V gene encodes CDR1 SGHNT and CDR2 YYREEE (reference sequence). The complete variable domain, with remaining parts taken from reference TRBV5-4 and TRBJ2-7, reads ETGVTQSPTHLIKTRGQQVTLRCSSQSGHNTVSWYQQALGQGPQFIFQYYREEENGRGNFPPRFSGLQFPNYSSELNVNALELDDSALYLCASSLGGTSGSRGREQYFGPGTRLTVT.

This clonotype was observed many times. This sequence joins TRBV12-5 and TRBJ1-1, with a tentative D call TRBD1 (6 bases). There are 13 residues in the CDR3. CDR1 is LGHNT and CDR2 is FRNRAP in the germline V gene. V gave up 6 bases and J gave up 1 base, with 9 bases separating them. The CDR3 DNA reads TGTGCTAGTGGAAGGACAGAGAACACTGAAGCTTTCTTT. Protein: CASGRTENTEAFF.

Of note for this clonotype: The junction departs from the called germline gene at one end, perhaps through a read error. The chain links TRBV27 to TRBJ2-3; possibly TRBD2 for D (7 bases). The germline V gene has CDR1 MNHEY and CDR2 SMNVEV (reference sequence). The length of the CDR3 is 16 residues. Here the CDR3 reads CAGSLIWAGAGDTQYF. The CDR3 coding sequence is TGTGCCGGCAGTTTAATTTGGGCGGGGGCCGGGGATACGCAGTATTTT.

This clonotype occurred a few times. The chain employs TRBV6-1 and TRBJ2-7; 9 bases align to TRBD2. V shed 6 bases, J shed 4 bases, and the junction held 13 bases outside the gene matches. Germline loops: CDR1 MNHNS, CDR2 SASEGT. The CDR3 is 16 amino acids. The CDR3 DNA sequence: TGTGCCAGCAGCCCGACTAGCGGAAATACGAAGTACGAGCAGTACTTC. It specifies CASSPTSGNTKYEQYF.